This record looks at one T cell receptor (beta chain) sequence and its context. Its antigen remains unidentified. The data stem from a study of OX40 agonist ivuxolimab in advanced cancers. Study overall: Patients treated during dose escalation were battling hepatocellular carcinoma, melanoma, renal cell or head and neck cancer. Anti-PD-1, anti-PD-L1 or anti-CTLA-4 therapy given earlier was allowed, and roughly 38% had some.

The CDR3 extends over 13 amino acids. CDR1 is ENHRY, CDR2 SYGVKD, per germline. V was clipped by 0 bases and J by 9 bases, with 9 bases between them. Study outcomes and limitations: The antigen specificity of the peripheral T cells (those that were expanded) was not determined.

Researchers took blood at baseline, on cycle 4 day 1, and on cycle 7 day 1. The table came from immunoSEQ multiplex PCR; TCRdb's copy has only in-frame clones and leaves some out. This sample yields about 26,000 clones, of which 83% are seen a single time; around 10% belongs to the top ten. The V and J genes are TRBV10-3 and TRBJ1-5, with D maybe TRBD1 (5 bases). The material was CD4+ or CD8+ T cells sorted from blood, obtained in a trial of the OX40 agonist ivuxolimab. The clonotype comes from an adult with an advanced solid tumor such as melanoma, head and neck, liver or kidney cancer. The CDR3 loop reads CAISESTVGPQHF. The CDR3 DNA follows: TGTGCCATCAGTGAGTCGACAGTTGGGCCCCAGCATTTT.